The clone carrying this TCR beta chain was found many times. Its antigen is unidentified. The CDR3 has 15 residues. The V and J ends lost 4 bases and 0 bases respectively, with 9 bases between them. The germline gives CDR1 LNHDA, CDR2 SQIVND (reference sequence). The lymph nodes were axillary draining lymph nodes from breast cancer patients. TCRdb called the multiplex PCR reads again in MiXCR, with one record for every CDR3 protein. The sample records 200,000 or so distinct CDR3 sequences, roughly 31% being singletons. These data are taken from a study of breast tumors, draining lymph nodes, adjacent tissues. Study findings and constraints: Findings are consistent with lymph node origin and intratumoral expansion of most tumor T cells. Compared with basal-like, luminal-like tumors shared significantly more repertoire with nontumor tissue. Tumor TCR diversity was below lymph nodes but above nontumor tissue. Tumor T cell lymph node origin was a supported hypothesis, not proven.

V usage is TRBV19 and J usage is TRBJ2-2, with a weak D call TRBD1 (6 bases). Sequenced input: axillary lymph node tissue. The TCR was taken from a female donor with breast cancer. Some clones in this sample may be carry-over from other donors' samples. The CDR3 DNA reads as TGTGCCAGTAGTACAGGGGTGTCGAACACCGGGGAGCTGTTTTTT. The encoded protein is CASSTGVSNTGELFF.